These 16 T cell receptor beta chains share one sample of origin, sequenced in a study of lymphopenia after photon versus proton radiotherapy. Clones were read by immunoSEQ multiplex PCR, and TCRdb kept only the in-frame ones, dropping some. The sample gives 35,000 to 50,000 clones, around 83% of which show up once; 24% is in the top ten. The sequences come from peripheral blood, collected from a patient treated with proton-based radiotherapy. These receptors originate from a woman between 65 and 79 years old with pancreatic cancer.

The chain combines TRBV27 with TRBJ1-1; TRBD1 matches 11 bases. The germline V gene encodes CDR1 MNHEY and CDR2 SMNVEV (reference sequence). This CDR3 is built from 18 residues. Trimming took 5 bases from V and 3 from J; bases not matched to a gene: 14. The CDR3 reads CASSRDRGAPRFYTEAFF. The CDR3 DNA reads TGTGCCAGCAGTCGGGACAGGGGGGCCCCTCGCTTTTACACTGAAGCTTTCTTT.

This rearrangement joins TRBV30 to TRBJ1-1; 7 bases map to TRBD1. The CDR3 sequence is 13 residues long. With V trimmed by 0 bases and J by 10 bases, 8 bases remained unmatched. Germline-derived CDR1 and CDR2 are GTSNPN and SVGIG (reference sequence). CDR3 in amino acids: CAWSVGGGGTAFF. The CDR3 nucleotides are TGTGCCTGGAGTGTAGGGGGCGGCGGGACAGCTTTCTTT.

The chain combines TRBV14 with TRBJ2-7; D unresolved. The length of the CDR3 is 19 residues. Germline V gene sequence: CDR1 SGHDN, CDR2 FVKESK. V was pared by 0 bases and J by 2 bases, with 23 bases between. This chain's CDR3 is CASSQDLFNRRAKTYEQYF. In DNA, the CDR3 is TGTGCCAGCAGCCAAGATTTATTCAATAGGAGAGCGAAAACCTACGAGCAGTACTTC.

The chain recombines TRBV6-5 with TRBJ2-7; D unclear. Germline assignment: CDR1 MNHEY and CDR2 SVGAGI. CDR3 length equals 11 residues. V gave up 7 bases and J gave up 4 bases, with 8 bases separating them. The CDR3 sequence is CASTLGYEQYF. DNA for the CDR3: TGTGCCAGCACCCTAGGGTACGAGCAGTACTTC.

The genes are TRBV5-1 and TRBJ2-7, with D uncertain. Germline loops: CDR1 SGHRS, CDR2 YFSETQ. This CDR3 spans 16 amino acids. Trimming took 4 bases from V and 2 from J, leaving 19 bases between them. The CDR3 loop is CASSRPSAGVPYEQYF. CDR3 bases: TGCGCCAGCAGCCGGCCCTCGGCAGGAGTTCCCTACGAGCAGTACTTC.

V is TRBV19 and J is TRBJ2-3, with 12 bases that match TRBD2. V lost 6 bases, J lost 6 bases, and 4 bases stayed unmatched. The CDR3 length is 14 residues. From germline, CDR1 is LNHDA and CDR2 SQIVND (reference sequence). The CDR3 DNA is TGTGCCAGTAGCAGGACTAGCGGGATGGATACGCAGTATTTT. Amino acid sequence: CASSRTSGMDTQYF. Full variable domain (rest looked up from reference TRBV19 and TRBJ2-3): DGGITQSPKYLFRKEGQNVTLSCEQNLNHDAMYWYRQDPGQGLRLIYYSQIVNDFQKGDIAEGYSVSREKKESFPLTVTSAQKNPTAFYLCASSRTSGMDTQYFGPGTRLTVL.

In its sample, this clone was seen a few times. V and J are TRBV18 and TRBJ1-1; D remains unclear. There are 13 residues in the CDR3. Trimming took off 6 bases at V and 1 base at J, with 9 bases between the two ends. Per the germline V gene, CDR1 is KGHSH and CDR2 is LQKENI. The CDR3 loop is CASSFNSNTEAFF. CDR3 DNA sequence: TGTGCCAGCTCCTTTAACTCGAACACTGAAGCTTTCTTT. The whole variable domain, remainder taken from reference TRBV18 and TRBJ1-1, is NAGVMQNPRHLVRRRGQEARLRCSPMKGHSHVYWYRQLPEEGLKFMVYLQKENIIDESGMPKERFSAEFPKEGPSILRIQQVVRGDSAAYFCASSFNSNTEAFFGQGTRLTVV.

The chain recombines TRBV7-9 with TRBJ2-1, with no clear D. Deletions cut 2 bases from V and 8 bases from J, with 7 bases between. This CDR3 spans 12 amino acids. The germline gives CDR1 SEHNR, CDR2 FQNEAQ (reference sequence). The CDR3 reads CASSLTGYEQFF. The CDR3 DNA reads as TGTGCCAGCAGCTTAACTGGGTATGAGCAGTTCTTC.

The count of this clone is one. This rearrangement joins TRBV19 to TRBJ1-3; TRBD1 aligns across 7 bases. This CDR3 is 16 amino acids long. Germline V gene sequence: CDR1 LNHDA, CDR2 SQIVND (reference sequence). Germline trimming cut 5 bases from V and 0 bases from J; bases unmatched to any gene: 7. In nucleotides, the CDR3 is TGTGCCAGTAGTGAACCGGACAGGACCTCTGGAAACACCATATATTTT. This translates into CASSEPDRTSGNTIYF.

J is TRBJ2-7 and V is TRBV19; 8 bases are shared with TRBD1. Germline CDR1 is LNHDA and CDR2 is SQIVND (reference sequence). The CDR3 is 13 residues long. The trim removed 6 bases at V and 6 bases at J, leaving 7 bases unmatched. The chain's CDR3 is CASSPDREGEQYF. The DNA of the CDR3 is TGTGCCAGTAGCCCGGACAGGGAAGGCGAGCAGTACTTC. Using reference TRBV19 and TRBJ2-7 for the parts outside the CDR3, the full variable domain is DGGITQSPKYLFRKEGQNVTLSCEQNLNHDAMYWYRQDPGQGLRLIYYSQIVNDFQKGDIAEGYSVSREKKESFPLTVTSAQKNPTAFYLCASSPDREGEQYFGPGTRLTVT.

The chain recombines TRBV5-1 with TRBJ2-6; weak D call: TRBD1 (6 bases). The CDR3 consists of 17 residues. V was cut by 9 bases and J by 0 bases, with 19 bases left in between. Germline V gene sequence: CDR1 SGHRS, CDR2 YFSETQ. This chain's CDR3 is CATTMDSLSSGANVLTF. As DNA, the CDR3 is TGCGCCACCACGATGGACAGCCTAAGCTCTGGGGCCAACGTCCTGACTTTC.

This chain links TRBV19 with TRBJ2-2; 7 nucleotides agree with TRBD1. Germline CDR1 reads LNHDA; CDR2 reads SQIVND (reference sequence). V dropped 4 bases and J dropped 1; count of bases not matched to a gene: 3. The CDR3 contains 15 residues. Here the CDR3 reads CASSTDRRNTGELFF. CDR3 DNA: TGTGCCAGTAGTACGGACAGGCGGAACACCGGGGAGCTGTTTTTT.

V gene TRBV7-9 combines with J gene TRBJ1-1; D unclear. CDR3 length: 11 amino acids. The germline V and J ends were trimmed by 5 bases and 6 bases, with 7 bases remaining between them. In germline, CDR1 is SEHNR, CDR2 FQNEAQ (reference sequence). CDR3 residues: CASSRVAEAFF. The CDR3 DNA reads TGTGCCAGCAGCCGGGTCGCTGAAGCTTTCTTT.

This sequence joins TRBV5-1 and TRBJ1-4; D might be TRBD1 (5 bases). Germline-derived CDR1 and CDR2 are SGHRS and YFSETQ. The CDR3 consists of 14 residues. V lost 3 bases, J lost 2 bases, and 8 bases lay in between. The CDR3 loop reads CASSSQGTNEKLFF. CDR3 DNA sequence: TGCGCCAGCAGCTCCCAGGGTACTAATGAAAAACTGTTTTTT. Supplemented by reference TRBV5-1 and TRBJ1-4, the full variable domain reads KAGVTQTPRYLIKTRGQQVTLSCSPISGHRSVSWYQQTPGQGLQFLFEYFSETQRNKGNFPGRFSGRQFSNSRSEMNVSTLELGDSALYLCASSSQGTNEKLFFGSGTQLSVL.

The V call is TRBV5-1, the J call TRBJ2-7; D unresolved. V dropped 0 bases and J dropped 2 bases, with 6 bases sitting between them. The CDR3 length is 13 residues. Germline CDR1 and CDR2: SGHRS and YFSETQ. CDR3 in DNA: TGCGCCAGCAGCTTGGAACAGACCTACGAGCAGTACTTC. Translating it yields CASSLEQTYEQYF.

CDR3 bases: TGTGCCACCCTCACGGGTGGGAGAGCCCCCTACGAGCAGTACTTC. Encoded protein: CATLTGGRAPYEQYF. The V gene is TRBV6-6, the J gene TRBJ2-7; weak D call: TRBD2 (5 bases). Per germline, CDR1 MNHNY and CDR2 SVGAGI (reference sequence). CDR3 length: 15 residues. Trimming pared 10 bases from V and 2 bases from J, leaving 21 bases between.